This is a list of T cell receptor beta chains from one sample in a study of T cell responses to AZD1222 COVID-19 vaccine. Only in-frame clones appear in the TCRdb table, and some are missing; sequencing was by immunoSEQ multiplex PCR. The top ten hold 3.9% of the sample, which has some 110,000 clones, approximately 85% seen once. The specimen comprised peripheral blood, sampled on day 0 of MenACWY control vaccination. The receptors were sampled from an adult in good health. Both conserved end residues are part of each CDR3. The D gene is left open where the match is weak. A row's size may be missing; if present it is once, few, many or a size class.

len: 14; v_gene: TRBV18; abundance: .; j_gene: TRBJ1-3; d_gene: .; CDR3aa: CASSPGTTGNTIYF; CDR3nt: TGTGCCAGCTCACCCGGGACAACTGGAAACACCATATATTTT
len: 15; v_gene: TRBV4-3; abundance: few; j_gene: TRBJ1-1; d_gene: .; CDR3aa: CASSQEGAQGTEAFF; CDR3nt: TGCGCCAGCAGCCAAGAGGGGGCACAGGGCACTGAAGCTTTCTTT
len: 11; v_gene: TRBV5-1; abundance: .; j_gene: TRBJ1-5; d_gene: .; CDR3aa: CASRGNQPQHF; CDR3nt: TGCGCCAGCAGGGGAAATCAGCCCCAGCATTTT
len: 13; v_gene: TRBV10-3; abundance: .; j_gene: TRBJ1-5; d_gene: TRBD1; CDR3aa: CATRQGRNQPQHF; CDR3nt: TGTGCCACTAGACAGGGTCGTAATCAGCCCCAGCATTTT
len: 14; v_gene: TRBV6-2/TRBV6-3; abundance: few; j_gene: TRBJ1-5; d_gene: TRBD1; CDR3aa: CASSGTGGNSPQHF; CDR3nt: TGTGCCAGCAGTGGGACAGGGGGAAATTCGCCCCAGCATTTT
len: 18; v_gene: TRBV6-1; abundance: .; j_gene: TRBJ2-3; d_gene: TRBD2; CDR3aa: CASSEEVGLAGGTDTQYF; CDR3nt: TGTGCCAGCAGTGAGGAGGTCGGACTAGCGGGGGGGACAGATACGCAGTATTTT
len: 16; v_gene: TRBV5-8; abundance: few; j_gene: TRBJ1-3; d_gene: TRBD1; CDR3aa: CASRLGTGISGNTIYF; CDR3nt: TGTGCCAGCAGATTGGGGACAGGGATCTCTGGAAACACCATATATTTT
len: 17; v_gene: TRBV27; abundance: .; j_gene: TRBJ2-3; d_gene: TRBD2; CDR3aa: CASSRTGLVPPTGTQYF; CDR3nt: TGTGCCAGCAGTCGAACTGGACTAGTCCCACCTACGGGTACGCAGTATTTT
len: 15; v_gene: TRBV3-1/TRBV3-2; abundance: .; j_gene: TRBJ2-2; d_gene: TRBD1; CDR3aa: CASSPGTGGTGELFF; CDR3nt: TGTGCCAGCAGCCCCGGGACAGGGGGGACCGGGGAGCTGTTTTTT
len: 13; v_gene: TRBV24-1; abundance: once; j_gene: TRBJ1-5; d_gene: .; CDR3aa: CATADGLDQPQHF; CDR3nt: TGTGCCACCGCGGACGGCCTAGATCAGCCCCAGCATTTT
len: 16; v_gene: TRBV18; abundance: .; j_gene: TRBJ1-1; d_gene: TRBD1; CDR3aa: CASSSAQGATNTEAFF; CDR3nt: TGTGCCAGCTCATCTGCACAGGGGGCGACGAACACTGAAGCTTTCTTT
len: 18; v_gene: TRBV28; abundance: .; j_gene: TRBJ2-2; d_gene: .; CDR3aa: CASSSPRDASPYTGELFF; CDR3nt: TGTGCCAGCAGTTCCCCCCGGGACGCCAGCCCTTACACCGGGGAGCTGTTTTTT
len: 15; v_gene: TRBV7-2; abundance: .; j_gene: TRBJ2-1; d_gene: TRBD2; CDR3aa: CASSLGLAGGVEQFF; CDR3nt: TGTGCCAGCAGCTTGGGACTAGCGGGGGGAGTTGAGCAGTTCTTC
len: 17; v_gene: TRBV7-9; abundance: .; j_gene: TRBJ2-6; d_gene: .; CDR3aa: CASSQGDFSSGANVLTF; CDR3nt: TGTGCCAGCAGCCAGGGAGACTTTAGCTCTGGGGCCAACGTCCTGACTTTC
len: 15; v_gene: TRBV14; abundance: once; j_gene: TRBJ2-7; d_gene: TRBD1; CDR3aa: CASSQGQLRRREQYF; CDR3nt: TGTGCCAGCAGCCAGGGACAGTTACGTAGGAGGGAGCAGTACTTC
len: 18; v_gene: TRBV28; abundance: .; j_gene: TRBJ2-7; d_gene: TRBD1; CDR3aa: CASRPTHGQASSSYEQYF; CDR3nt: TGTGCCAGCAGACCAACCCATGGACAGGCTTCTAGTTCCTACGAGCAGTACTTC
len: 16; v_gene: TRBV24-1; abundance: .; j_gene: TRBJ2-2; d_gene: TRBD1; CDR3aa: CATSRGGQGVTGELFF; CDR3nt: TGTGCCACCAGTCGAGGGGGACAGGGGGTAACCGGGGAGCTGTTTTTT
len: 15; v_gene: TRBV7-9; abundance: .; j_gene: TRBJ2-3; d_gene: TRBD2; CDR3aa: CASSSTSGGTDTQYF; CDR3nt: TGTGCCAGCAGCTCTACTAGCGGGGGAACAGATACGCAGTATTTT
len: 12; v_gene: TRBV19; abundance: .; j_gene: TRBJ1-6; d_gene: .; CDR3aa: CASSIGNSPLHF; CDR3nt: TGTGCCAGTAGTATCGGGAATTCACCCCTCCACTTT
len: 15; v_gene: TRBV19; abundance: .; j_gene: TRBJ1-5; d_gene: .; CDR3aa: CASTPGRGFNQPQHF; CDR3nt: TGTGCCAGTACCCCGGGTAGGGGGTTTAATCAGCCCCAGCATTTT
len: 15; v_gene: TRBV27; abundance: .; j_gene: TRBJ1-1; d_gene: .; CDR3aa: CASSNQGGVGTEAFF; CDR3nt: TGTGCCAGCAGCAACCAAGGGGGGGTGGGCACTGAAGCTTTCTTT
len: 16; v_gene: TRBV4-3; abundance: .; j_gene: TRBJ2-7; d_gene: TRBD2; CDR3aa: CASSQDAGGNSYEQYF; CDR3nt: TGCGCCAGCAGCCAAGATGCGGGAGGGAACTCCTACGAGCAGTACTTC
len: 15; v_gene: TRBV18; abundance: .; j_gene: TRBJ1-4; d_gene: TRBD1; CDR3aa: CASSPPDRAGEKLFF; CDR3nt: TGTGCCAGCTCACCACCGGACAGGGCAGGGGAAAAACTGTTTTTT
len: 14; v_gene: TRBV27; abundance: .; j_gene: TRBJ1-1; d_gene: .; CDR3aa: CASSLERGGTEAFF; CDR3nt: TGTGCCAGCAGTTTAGAAAGGGGGGGGACTGAAGCTTTCTTT
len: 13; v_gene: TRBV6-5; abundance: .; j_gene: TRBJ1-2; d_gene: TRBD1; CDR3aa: CASSSTGVVGYTF; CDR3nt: TGTGCCAGCAGTTCAACAGGGGTCGTGGGCTACACCTTC
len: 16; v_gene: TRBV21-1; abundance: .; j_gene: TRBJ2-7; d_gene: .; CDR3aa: CASTPSGDRMPYEQYF; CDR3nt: TGTGCCAGCACCCCGTCAGGGGACAGGATGCCCTACGAGCAGTACTTC
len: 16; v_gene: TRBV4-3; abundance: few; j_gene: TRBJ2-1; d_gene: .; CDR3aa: CASSQDSVGLYNEQFF; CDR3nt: TGCGCCAGCAGCCAAGACTCGGTAGGTCTTTACAATGAGCAGTTCTTC
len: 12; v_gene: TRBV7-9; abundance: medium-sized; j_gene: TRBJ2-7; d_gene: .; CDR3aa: CASSLPGAEQYF; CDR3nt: TGTGCCAGCAGCTTACCAGGGGCCGAGCAGTACTTC